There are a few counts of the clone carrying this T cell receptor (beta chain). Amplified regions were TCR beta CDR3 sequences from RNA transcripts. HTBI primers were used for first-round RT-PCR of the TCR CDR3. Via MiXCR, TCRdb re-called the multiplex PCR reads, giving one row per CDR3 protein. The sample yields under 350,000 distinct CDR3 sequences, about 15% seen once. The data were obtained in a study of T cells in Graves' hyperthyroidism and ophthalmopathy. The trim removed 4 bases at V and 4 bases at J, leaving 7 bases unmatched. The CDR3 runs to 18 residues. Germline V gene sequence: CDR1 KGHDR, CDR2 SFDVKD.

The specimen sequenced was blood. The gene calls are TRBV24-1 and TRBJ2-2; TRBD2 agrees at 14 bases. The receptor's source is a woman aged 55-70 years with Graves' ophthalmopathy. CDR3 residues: CATSDQTSGGAGTGELFF. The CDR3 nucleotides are TGTGCCACCAGTGACCAGACTAGCGGGGGGGCCGGCACCGGGGAGCTGTTTTTT.